Given below is one T cell receptor (beta chain) in context. What it binds is unknown. With constant-segment primers, 5'RACE yielded cDNA libraries of TCR alpha and TCR beta that carried sample barcodes and UMIs. Using its own MiXCR run on the 5' RACE reads, TCRdb lists one record per CDR3 protein. The data show approximately 430,000 distinct CDR3 sequences, more than 20% seen once. This sample was included in a study of T-cell memory formation after mild COVID-19. Study background: In these data, TCR clusters were largely donor specific. Study findings and constraints: Some clones that responded turned up in pre-infection memory, which suggests that cross-reactive memory joined in. Day 15 to 85 contractors were CD4/CD8 balanced; later expanders leaned CD4+.

Germline lookup yields CDR1 SGHTA and CDR2 FQGNSA. The J segment lost 4 bases and the V segment lost 2 bases, leaving 5 bases of the junction unmatched. The CDR3 sequence is 15 residues long. This sequence originates from an adult woman who had mild COVID-19 (a few samples of this study predate the infection). Cell type and time point are not known. The chain uses TRBV7-2 and TRBJ2-1, with 7 bases fitting TRBD2. The specimen sequenced was PBMCs or a T cell subset sorted from them (not recorded which). CDR3 loop: CASSLLAEGYNEQFF. The CDR3 DNA sequence: TGTGCCAGCAGCTTACTAGCGGAGGGTTACAATGAGCAGTTCTTC.